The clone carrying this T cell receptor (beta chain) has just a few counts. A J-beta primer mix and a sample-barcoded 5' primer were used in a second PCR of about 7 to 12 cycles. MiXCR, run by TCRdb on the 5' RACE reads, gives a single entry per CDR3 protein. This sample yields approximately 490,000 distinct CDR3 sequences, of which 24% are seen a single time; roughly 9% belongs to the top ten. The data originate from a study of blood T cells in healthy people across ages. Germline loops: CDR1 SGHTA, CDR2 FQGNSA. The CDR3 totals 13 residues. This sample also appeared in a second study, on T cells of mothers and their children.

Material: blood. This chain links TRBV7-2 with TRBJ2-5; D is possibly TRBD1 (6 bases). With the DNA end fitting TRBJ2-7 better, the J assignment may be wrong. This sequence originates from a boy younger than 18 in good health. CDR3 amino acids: CASRRDMYYEQYF. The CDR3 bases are TGTGCCAGCAGAAGGGACATGTACTACGAGCAGTACTTC.